This paragraph reports one TCR beta chain. No antigen is known for it. From the 5' RACE reads, TCRdb lists one entry per CDR3 protein and no DNA. The data show 300,000 to 400,000 distinct CDR3 sequences, and the top ten clones hold around 2.6%. This sample was included in a study of monozygotic twins with inflammatory bowel disease. Study-wide results and caveats: Cells of different T cell subtypes could not be told apart. Against healthy co-twins, IBD patients had lower TCRbeta diversity (measured by inverse Simpson).

Germline V gene sequence: CDR1 SEHNR, CDR2 FQNEAQ (reference sequence). The CDR3 has 16 amino acids. Sequenced input: blood. This chain joins TRBV7-9 and TRBJ1-1; TCRdb gives TRBD1 as the D gene, but with no DNA this cannot be confirmed. The sequence derives from a human donor with ulcerative colitis or Crohn's disease, or a healthy co-twin of an affected twin (not recorded which). CDR3: CASSPGTGGTNTEAFF.